Here is one T cell receptor beta chain with its context. What it recognizes is unknown. Trimming took off 4 bases at V and 6 bases at J, with 18 bases between the two ends. In germline, CDR1 is MNHEY, CDR2 SVGAGI. The CDR3 totals 15 residues. The record originates from a study of cytomegalovirus exposure and HLA in healthy donors. About the study: Of the donors genotyped, some 400 in all, over 80% fell in the Caucasian-associated ancestry cluster. Study results and caveats: Reports showed the classifier diagnosing cytomegalovirus status with high specificity and sensitivity. The study reported that TCR beta sequences accurately predicted HLA-A and HLA-B alleles in most subjects.

PCR primers comprised 60 Vbeta and 13 Jbeta primers. Per the original data handling: Later reanalysis found 60 million to 90 million unique TCR beta chains, about 11 million of them shared. Sequencing used immunoSEQ multiplex PCR; TCRdb keeps in-frame clones, though not all of them. V and J calls plus clone size are reproduced from that table; the DNA served to infer D and trimming. The sample table includes about 140,000 clones. The chain joins TRBV6-5 to TRBJ1-2, with a possible D match to TRBD1 (5 bases). The TCR comes from a woman aged 18-30 years in good health and CMV-seronegative. Sequencing used PBMCs. The CDR3 spells CASSLIRGDYDGYTF. The CDR3 DNA reads TGTGCCAGCAGTTTAATAAGGGGTGATTATGATGGCTACACCTTC.